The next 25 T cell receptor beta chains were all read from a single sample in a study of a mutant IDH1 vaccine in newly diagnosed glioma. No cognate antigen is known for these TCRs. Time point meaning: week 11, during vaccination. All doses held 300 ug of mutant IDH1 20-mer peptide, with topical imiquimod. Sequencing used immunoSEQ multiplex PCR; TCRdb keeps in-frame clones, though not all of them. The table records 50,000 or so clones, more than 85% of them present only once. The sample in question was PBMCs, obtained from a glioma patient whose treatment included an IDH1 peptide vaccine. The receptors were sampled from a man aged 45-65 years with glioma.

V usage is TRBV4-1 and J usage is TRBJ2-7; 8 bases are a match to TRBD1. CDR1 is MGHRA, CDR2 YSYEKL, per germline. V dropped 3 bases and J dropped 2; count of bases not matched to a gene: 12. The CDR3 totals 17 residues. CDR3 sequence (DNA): TGCGCCAGCAGCCACCAAATAGGACAGGGTGGAACCTACGAGCAGTACTTC. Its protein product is CASSHQIGQGGTYEQYF.

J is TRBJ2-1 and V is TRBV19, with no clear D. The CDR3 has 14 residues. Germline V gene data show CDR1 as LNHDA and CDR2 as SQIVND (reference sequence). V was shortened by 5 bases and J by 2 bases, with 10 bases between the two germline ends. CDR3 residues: CASSPSATYNEQFF. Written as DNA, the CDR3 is TGTGCCAGTAGTCCCAGCGCAACCTACAATGAGCAGTTCTTC.

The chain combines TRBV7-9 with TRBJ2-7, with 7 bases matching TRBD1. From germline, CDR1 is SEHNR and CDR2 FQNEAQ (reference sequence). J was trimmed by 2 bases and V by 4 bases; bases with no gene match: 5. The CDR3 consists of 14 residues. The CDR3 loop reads CASSSTGDPYEQYF. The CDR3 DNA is TGTGCCAGCAGCTCCACAGGGGACCCCTACGAGCAGTACTTC.

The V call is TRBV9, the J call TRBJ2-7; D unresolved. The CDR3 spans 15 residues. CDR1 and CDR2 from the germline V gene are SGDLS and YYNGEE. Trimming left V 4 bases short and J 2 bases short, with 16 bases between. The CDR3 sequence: CASSRFVNHTYEQYF. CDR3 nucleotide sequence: TGTGCCAGCAGCCGGTTTGTAAACCATACCTACGAGCAGTACTTC. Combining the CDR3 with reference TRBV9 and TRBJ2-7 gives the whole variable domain DSGVTQTPKHLITATGQRVTLRCSPRSGDLSVYWYQQSLDQGLQFLIQYYNGEERAKGNILERFSAQQFPDLHSELNLSSLELGDSALYFCASSRFVNHTYEQYFGPGTRLTVT.

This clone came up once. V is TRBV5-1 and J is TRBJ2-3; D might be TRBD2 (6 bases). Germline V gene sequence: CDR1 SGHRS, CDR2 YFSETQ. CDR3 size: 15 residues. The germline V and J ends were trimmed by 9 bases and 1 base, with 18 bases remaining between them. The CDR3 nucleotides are TGCGCCACCCATAGCGGTATCAGGGGCACAGATACGCAGTATTTT. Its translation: CATHSGIRGTDTQYF.

CDR3 nucleotides: TGTGCCAGCAGCCCTCACTCCGGGCCTAACAATGAGCAGTTCTTC. This encodes CASSPHSGPNNEQFF. The V call is TRBV28, the J call TRBJ2-1; D remains unclear. Deletions cut 6 bases from V and 5 bases from J, with 17 bases between. The CDR3 runs to 15 residues. Germline assignment: CDR1 MDHEN and CDR2 SYDVKM.

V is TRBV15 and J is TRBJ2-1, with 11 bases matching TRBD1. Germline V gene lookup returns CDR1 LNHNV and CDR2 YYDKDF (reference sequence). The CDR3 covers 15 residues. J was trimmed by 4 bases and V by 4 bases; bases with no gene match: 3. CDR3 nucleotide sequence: TGTGCCACCAGCATGGACAGGGGGCTTTACAATGAGCAGTTCTTC. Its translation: CATSMDRGLYNEQFF.

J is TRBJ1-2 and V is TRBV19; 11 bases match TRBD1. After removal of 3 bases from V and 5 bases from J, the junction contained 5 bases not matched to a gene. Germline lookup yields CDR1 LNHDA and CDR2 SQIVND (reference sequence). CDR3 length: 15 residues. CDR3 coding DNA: TGTGCCAGTAGTATGGGGGACAGGGGGACATATGGCTACACCTTC. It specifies CASSMGDRGTYGYTF.

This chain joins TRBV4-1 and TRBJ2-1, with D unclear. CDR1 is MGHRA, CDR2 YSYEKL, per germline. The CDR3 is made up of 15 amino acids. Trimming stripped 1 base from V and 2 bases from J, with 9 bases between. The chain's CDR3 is CASSQGLSAYNEQFF. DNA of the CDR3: TGCGCCAGCAGCCAAGGGCTCAGCGCCTACAATGAGCAGTTCTTC.

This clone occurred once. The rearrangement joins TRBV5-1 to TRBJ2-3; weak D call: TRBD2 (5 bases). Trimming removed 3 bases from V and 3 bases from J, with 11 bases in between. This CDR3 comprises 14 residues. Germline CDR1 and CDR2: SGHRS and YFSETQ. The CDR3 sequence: CASSSGMGTDTQYF. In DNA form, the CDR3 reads TGCGCCAGCAGCTCGGGAATGGGTACAGATACGCAGTATTTT.

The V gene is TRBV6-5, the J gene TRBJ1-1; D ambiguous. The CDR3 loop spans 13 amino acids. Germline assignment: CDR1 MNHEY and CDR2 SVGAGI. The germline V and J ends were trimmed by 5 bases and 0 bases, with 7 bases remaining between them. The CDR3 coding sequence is TGTGCCAGCAGTCCTACAGTGAACACTGAAGCTTTCTTT. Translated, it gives CASSPTVNTEAFF.

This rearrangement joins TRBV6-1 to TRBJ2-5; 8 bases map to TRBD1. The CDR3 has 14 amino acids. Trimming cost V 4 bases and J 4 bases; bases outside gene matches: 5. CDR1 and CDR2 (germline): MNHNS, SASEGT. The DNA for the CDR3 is TGTGCCAGCAGTGGGGGCAGGGGGCTAGAGACCCAGTACTTC. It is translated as CASSGGRGLETQYF.

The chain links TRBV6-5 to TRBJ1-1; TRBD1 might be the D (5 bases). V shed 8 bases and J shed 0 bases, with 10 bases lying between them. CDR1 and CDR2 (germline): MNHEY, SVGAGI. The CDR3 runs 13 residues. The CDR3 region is CASGGQMNTEAFF. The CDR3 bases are TGTGCCAGCGGTGGACAAATGAACACTGAAGCTTTCTTT.

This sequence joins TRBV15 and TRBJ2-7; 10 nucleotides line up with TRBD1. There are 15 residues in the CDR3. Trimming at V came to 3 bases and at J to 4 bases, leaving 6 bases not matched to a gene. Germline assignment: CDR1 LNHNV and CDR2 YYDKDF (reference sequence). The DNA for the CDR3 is TGTGCCACCAGCAGCCCTAGACAGGGGGCTTACGAGCAGTACTTC. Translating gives CATSSPRQGAYEQYF.

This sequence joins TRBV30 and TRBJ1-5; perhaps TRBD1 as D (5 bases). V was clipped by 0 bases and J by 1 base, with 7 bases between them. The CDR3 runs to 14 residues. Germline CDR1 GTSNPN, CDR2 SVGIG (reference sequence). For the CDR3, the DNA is TGTGCCTGGAGTGTCCAGGGCAGCAATCAGCCCCAGCATTTT. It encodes CAWSVQGSNQPQHF. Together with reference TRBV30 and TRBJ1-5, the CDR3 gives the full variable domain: SQTIHQWPATLVQPVGSPLSLECTVEGTSNPNLYWYRQAAGRGLQLLFYSVGIGQISSEVPQNLSASRPQDRQFILSSKKLLLSDSGFYLCAWSVQGSNQPQHFGDGTRLSIL.

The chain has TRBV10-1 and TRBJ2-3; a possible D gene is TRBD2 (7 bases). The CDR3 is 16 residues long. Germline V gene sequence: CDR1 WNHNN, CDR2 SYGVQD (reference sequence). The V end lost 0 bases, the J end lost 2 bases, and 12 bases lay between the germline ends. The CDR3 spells CASSESGRGLTDTQYF. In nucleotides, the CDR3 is TGCGCCAGCAGTGAGTCGGGGCGGGGGCTCACAGATACGCAGTATTTT.

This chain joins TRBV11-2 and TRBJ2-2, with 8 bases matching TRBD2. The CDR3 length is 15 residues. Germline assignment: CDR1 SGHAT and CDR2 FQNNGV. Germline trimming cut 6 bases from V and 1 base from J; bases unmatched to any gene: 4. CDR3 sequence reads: CASRLLAENTGELFF. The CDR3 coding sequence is TGTGCCAGCAGGTTACTAGCGGAGAACACCGGGGAGCTGTTTTTT.

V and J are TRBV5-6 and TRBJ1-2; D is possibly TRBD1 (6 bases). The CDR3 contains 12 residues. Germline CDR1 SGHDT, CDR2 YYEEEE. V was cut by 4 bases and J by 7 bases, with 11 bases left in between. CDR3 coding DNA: TGTGCCAGCAGCGTCCGCAGGGGTGGCTACACCTTC. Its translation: CASSVRRGGYTF.

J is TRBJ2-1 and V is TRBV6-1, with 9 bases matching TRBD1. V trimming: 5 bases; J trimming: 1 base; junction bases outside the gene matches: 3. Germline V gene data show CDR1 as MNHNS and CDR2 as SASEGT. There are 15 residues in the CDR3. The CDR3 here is CASSPGTGSYNEQFF. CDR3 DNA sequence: TGTGCCAGCAGTCCCGGGACAGGGTCCTACAATGAGCAGTTCTTC.

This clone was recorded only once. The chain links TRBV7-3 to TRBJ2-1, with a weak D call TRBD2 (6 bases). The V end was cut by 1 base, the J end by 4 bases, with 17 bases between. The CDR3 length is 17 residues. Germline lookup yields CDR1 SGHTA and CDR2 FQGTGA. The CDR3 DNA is TGTGCCAGCAGCTTAAACCCCGGAGCGGGCCGTTACAATGAGCAGTTCTTC. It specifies CASSLNPGAGRYNEQFF.

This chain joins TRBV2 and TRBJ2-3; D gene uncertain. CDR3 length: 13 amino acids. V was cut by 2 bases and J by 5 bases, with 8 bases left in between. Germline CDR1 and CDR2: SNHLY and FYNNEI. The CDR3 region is CASSEWERDTQYF. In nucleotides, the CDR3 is TGTGCCAGCAGTGAATGGGAAAGAGATACGCAGTATTTT.

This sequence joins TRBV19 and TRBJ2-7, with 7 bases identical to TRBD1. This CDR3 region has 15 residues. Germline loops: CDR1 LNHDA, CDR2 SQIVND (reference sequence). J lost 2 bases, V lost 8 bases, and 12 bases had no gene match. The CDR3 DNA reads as TGTGCCAGTCGACAGGGTGACTCCATTGCCTACGAGCAGTACTTC. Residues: CASRQGDSIAYEQYF.

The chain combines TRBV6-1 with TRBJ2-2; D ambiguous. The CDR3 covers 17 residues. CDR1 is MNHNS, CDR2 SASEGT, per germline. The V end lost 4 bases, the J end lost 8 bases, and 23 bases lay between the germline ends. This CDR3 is CASSARPPSVFAGELFF. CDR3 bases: TGTGCCAGCAGTGCCCGCCCCCCTTCAGTGTTCGCAGGGGAGCTGTTTTTT.

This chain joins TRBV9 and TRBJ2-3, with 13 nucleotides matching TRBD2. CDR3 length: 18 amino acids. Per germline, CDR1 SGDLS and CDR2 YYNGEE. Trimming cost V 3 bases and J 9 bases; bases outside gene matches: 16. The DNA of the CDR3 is TGTGCCAGCAGCGCCCTGGGGTCACTAGCGGGGGGGCTGGAGACGCAGTATTTT. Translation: CASSALGSLAGGLETQYF. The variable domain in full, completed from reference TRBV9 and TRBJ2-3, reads DSGVTQTPKHLITATGQRVTLRCSPRSGDLSVYWYQQSLDQGLQFLIQYYNGEERAKGNILERFSAQQFPDLHSELNLSSLELGDSALYFCASSALGSLAGGLETQYFGPGTRLTVL.

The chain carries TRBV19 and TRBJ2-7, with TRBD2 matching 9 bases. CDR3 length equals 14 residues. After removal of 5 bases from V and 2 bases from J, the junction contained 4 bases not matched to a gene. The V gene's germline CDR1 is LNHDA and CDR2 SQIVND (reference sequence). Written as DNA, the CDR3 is TGTGCCAGTAGTGAGGCGGGGGGGGCCTACGAGCAGTACTTC. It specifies CASSEAGGAYEQYF.